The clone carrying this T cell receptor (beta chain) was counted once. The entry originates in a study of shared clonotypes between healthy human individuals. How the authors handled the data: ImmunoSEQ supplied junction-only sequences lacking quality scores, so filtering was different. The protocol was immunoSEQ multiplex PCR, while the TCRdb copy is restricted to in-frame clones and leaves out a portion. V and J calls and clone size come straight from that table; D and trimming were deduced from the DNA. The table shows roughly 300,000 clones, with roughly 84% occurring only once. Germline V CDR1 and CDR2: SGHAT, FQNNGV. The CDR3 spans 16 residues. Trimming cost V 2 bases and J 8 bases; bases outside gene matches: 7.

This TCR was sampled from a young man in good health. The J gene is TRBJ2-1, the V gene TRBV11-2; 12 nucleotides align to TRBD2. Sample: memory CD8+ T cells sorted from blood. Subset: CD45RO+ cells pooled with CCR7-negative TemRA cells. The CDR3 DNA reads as TGTGCCAGCAGCTTACCCCGACTAGCGGGAGACGATGAGCAGTTCTTC. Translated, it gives CASSLPRLAGDDEQFF.